These 27 T cell receptor beta chains originate from one sample sequenced in a study of T-cell reconstitution after alpha-beta-depleted transplantation in children. The TCRbeta library was prepared with unique molecular identifiers. TCRdb reanalysed the PCR reads using MiXCR and keeps one entry per CDR3 protein. Of fewer than 700,000 distinct CDR3 sequences in the sample, 10% to 15% were seen once. The source material was PBMCs, mostly from graft donor cells, sampled 360 days after TCRalphabeta/CD19-depleted stem cell transplant. Receptors were obtained from a male patient younger than 18 who had a stem cell transplant for acute myeloid leukemia, so the T cells may come from the graft donor.

The V gene is TRBV25-1, the J gene TRBJ2-6; 7 nucleotides line up with TRBD1. Per germline, CDR1 MGHDK and CDR2 SYGVNS. The CDR3 has 16 residues. J gave up 5 bases and V 3 bases, and 7 bases lay outside the gene matches. The CDR3 DNA reads as TGTGCCAGCAGTGATCCGACAGGGTACCGGGCCAACGTCCTGACTTTC. Residues: CASSDPTGYRANVLTF.

This clonotype was observed a handful of times. The chain couples TRBV5-1 to TRBJ2-1; D uncertain. V lost 0 bases and J 0 bases, leaving 7 bases between the germline ends. The V gene's germline CDR1 is SGHRS and CDR2 YFSETQ. The CDR3 consists of 15 residues. CDR3 sequence reads: CASSLGWASYNEQFF. The CDR3 nucleotides are TGCGCCAGCAGCTTGGGGTGGGCCTCCTACAATGAGCAGTTCTTC. The whole variable domain, filled in from reference TRBV5-1 and TRBJ2-1, reads KAGVTQTPRYLIKTRGQQVTLSCSPISGHRSVSWYQQTPGQGLQFLFEYFSETQRNKGNFPGRFSGRQFSNSRSEMNVSTLELGDSALYLCASSLGWASYNEQFFGPGTRLTVL.

V is TRBV20-1 and J is TRBJ2-3; 12 bases fit TRBD1. This CDR3 is 15 amino acids long. Unmatched junction bases numbered 9, after V lost 3 bases and J lost 8 bases. Germline assignment: CDR1 DFQATT and CDR2 SNEGSKA (reference sequence). Here the CDR3 reads CSARAPGQGAGTQYF. DNA for the CDR3: TGCAGTGCTAGGGCCCCGGGACAGGGGGCTGGTACGCAGTATTTT.

The chain links TRBV20-1 to TRBJ2-7; TRBD2 matches at 12 bases. The junction had 2 bases not matched to a gene; V was cut back by 7 bases and J by 1 base. Germline V gives CDR1 DFQATT, CDR2 SNEGSKA (reference sequence). The CDR3 runs 13 residues. As DNA, the CDR3 is TGCAGTGTCGGACTAGCGGGATCCTACGAGCAGTACTTC. Amino acids: CSVGLAGSYEQYF.

Many counts were recorded for this clonotype. The rearrangement links TRBV2 to TRBJ2-1; D is perhaps TRBD2 (5 bases). The V gene's germline CDR1 is SNHLY and CDR2 FYNNEI. Trimming shortened V by 5 bases and J by 3 bases, and 14 bases separated the two germline ends. This CDR3 is 15 amino acids long. The DNA of the CDR3 is TGTGCCAGCAGTATCGGACTGGGGATCTACAATGAGCAGTTCTTC. This gives the protein CASSIGLGIYNEQFF.

This clonotype came up a few times. The rearrangement joins TRBV7-9 to TRBJ2-1, with D possibly TRBD1 on 6 matching bases. The CDR3 totals 16 residues. Germline V gene lookup returns CDR1 SEHNR and CDR2 FQNEAQ (reference sequence). Trimming left V 2 bases short and J 3 bases short, with 14 bases between. The CDR3 DNA is TGTGCCAGCAGCTTATGGGCAGGCAGGGGCTACAATGAGCAGTTCTTC. It yields the protein CASSLWAGRGYNEQFF.

There are many counts of this clonotype. V and J are TRBV29-1 and TRBJ2-1; D is unresolved. The CDR3 loop spans 15 amino acids. Trimming stripped 2 bases from V and 0 bases from J, with 11 bases between. Germline V gene data show CDR1 as SQVTM and CDR2 as ANQGSEA. CDR3 nucleotide sequence: TGCAGCGTTGAACCCCACTCGAGCTCCTACAATGAGCAGTTCTTC. Translated: CSVEPHSSSYNEQFF.

The V and J genes are TRBV28 and TRBJ2-7, with a tentative D call TRBD1 (6 bases). Germline lookup yields CDR1 MDHEN and CDR2 SYDVKM. Trimming took off 7 bases at V and 0 bases at J, with 13 bases between the two ends. The CDR3 has 14 amino acids. For the CDR3, the DNA is TGTGCCAGCACCGGGACATTCCACTCCTACGAGCAGTACTTC. It specifies CASTGTFHSYEQYF.

This clonotype occurred many times. The chain uses TRBV29-1 and TRBJ2-2, with D possibly matching TRBD2 (5 bases). The CDR3 spans 13 residues. In germline, CDR1 is SQVTM, CDR2 ANQGSEA. The germline V and J ends were trimmed by 7 bases and 11 bases, with 20 bases remaining between them. The CDR3 region has the DNA TGCAGCGCTGGACGGGCCCCACCGGGAGAGCTGTTTTTT. Translation gives CSAGRAPPGELFF.

This clonotype was seen only a few times. The CDR3 is CASRSGTRGIDTQYF. For the CDR3, the DNA is TGTGCCAGCCGGTCCGGGACCCGCGGGATCGATACGCAGTATTTT. The chain uses TRBV12-3 or TRBV12-4 and TRBJ2-3; tentative D call: TRBD2 (6 bases). V was trimmed by 8 bases and J by 6 bases, leaving 21 bases between them. This CDR3 is built from 15 residues.

The chain couples TRBV30 to TRBJ2-7; D is unclear. V was pared by 5 bases and J by 5 bases, with 10 bases between. The CDR3 is 11 amino acids. Looked up from germline, CDR1 is GTSNPN and CDR2 is SVGIG (reference sequence). The CDR3 protein is CAWDRAHEQYF. The DNA for the CDR3 is TGTGCCTGGGATAGAGCCCACGAGCAGTACTTC.

This clonotype showed up many times. The V call is TRBV29-1, the J call TRBJ2-3; tentatively, D is TRBD2 (5 bases). The CDR3 extends over 13 amino acids. In germline, CDR1 is SQVTM, CDR2 ANQGSEA. V was shortened by 4 bases and J by 2 bases, with 10 bases between the two germline ends. CDR3 coding DNA: TGCAGCGTTGCCGGGGTATACACAGATACGCAGTATTTT. Translating it yields CSVAGVYTDTQYF.

This clonotype was picked up a small number of times. The genes are TRBV11-2 and TRBJ2-2; 7 nucleotides match TRBD2. The junction had 16 bases not matched to a gene; V was cut back by 4 bases and J by 5 bases. The CDR3 has 18 amino acids. Germline assignment: CDR1 SGHAT and CDR2 FQNNGV. CDR3 in DNA: TGTGCCAGCAGCTCCTACCCCGGACTAGGGAGTCAGACCGGGGAGCTGTTTTTT. It specifies CASSSYPGLGSQTGELFF.

This clonotype was seen more than once but under ten times. The chain couples TRBV20-1 to TRBJ2-5; 8 bases match TRBD2. Germline CDR1 DFQATT, CDR2 SNEGSKA (reference sequence). V trimming: 3 bases; J trimming: 3 bases; junction bases outside the gene matches: 6. The CDR3 is 14 residues long. For the CDR3, the DNA is TGCAGTGCTAGGGGGGGTAGCGGGGAAGAGACCCAGTACTTC. Its protein product is CSARGGSGEETQYF.

This clonotype was seen more than once but under ten times. This chain links TRBV14 with TRBJ2-3; the D is unclear. There are 15 residues in the CDR3. The ends were cut back, 0 bases at V and 6 bases at J, with 13 bases in the middle. Germline CDR1 reads SGHDN; CDR2 reads FVKESK. DNA for the CDR3: TGTGCCAGCAGCCAAGACGCTGGCATGTTTGATACGCAGTATTTT. Translation: CASSQDAGMFDTQYF.

This clonotype was counted at least ten times. The rearrangement uses TRBV18 and TRBJ2-1; TRBD2 aligns across 8 bases. Germline trimming cut 3 bases from V and 9 bases from J; bases unmatched to any gene: 13. The length of the CDR3 is 16 residues. In germline, CDR1 is KGHSH, CDR2 LQKENI. Here the CDR3 DNA reads TGTGCCAGCTCACCTAACCACATGGTAGCGGGAAGTGAGCAGTTCTTC. Its translation: CASSPNHMVAGSEQFF.

This clonotype occurred a few times. The chain couples TRBV28 to TRBJ2-3; D is undetermined. Germline CDR1 and CDR2: MDHEN and SYDVKM. V lost 8 bases, J lost 5 bases, and 14 bases lay in between. The CDR3 contains 13 residues. The CDR3 spells CASGPNSRDTQYF. The CDR3, as DNA: TGTGCCAGCGGGCCGAACTCGAGAGATACGCAGTATTTT.

The J gene is TRBJ1-5, the V gene TRBV4-2, with a tentative D call TRBD1 (5 bases). CDR1 and CDR2 (germline): LGHNA, YNFKEQ. The V end was cut by 1 base, the J end by 8 bases, with 12 bases between. This CDR3 spans 14 amino acids. CDR3: CASSQGDPREPQHF. CDR3 in DNA: TGTGCCAGCAGCCAAGGGGACCCTCGGGAGCCCCAGCATTTT.

This clonotype showed up many times. The chain couples TRBV4-3 to TRBJ2-1; possible D gene TRBD2, 5 bases. This CDR3 comprises 14 residues. V lost 0 bases and J 7 bases, leaving 10 bases between the germline ends. Germline V lookup: CDR1 LGHNA, CDR2 YSLEER. The CDR3 reads CASSQERVRNEQFF. CDR3 nucleotides: TGCGCCAGCAGCCAAGAGCGGGTCAGGAATGAGCAGTTCTTC.

The sample holds a few counts of this clonotype. This rearrangement joins TRBV7-2 to TRBJ2-7; 9 bases match TRBD2. V lost 5 bases to trimming and J lost 6 bases; unmatched junction nucleotides: 8. The CDR3 runs 14 residues. Germline lookup yields CDR1 SGHTA and CDR2 FQGNSA. CDR3 amino acids: CASSPRRTSAEQYF. Written as DNA, the CDR3 is TGTGCCAGCAGCCCACGGAGGACTAGCGCCGAGCAGTACTTC.

This clonotype was counted ten times or more. The chain joins TRBV7-2 to TRBJ2-4, with 10 bases matching TRBD1. Germline V gene data show CDR1 as SGHTA and CDR2 as FQGNSA. J gave up 4 bases and V 8 bases, and 5 bases lay outside the gene matches. The CDR3 runs to 14 residues. The CDR3 reads CASGRQGAKNIQYF. DNA for the CDR3: TGTGCCAGCGGGAGACAGGGGGCGAAAAACATTCAGTACTTC.

This clonotype was found a few times. The rearrangement links TRBV28 to TRBJ2-1; 10 nucleotides line up with TRBD2. J gave up 6 bases and V 8 bases, and 22 bases lay outside the gene matches. Looked up from germline, CDR1 is MDHEN and CDR2 is SYDVKM. CDR3 length: 19 amino acids. DNA of the CDR3: TGTGCCAGCGACAAAACGGCTAGCGGGAGAACGATAGAGCGCAATGAGCAGTTCTTC. Its protein product is CASDKTASGRTIERNEQFF.

Only a few counts were recorded for this clonotype. The chain recombines TRBV5-6 with TRBJ2-3; no reliable D call. V was trimmed by 6 bases and J by 5 bases, leaving 16 bases between them. Germline lookup yields CDR1 SGHDT and CDR2 YYEEEE. The CDR3 has 14 residues. The CDR3 bases are TGTGCCAGCACCTTTGGCACCATGGGAGATACGCAGTATTTT. Encoded protein: CASTFGTMGDTQYF.

This clonotype was detected a few times. V usage is TRBV12-5 and J usage is TRBJ2-7; D call uncertain. The CDR3 loop spans 14 amino acids. Between the trimmed V and J ends, which lost 5 bases and 2 bases, there was a span of 13 bases. CDR1 is LGHNT and CDR2 is FRNRAP in the germline V gene. The CDR3 DNA follows: TGTGCTAGTGGTGCCAACCGGGCCCCCTACGAGCAGTACTTC. Translation: CASGANRAPYEQYF.

This chain connects TRBV2 to TRBJ2-7; D assignment may be TRBD1 or TRBD2 (6 bases each). Germline V gene data show CDR1 as SNHLY and CDR2 as FYNNEI. The CDR3 length is 14 residues. Trimming took 8 bases from V and 3 from J, leaving 17 bases between them. DNA of the CDR3: TGTGCCAGCCGCCACGGGGGCGCGTTCTACGAGCAGTACTTC. Translating it yields CASRHGGAFYEQYF.

The V call is TRBV11-1, the J call TRBJ1-1, with 9 bases that match TRBD1. From germline, CDR1 is SGHAT and CDR2 FQDESV (reference sequence). V was clipped by 3 bases and J by 7 bases; unmatched bases: 21. This CDR3 has 19 residues. In DNA form, the CDR3 reads TGTGCCAGCAGCTTCAGGGACAGGGCTTCGGAGTGGGTCAATGTTGAAGCTTTCTTT. Translation: CASSFRDRASEWVNVEAFF.

This sequence joins TRBV20-1 and TRBJ2-5; 7 bases align to TRBD2. The CDR3 extends over 14 amino acids. Per germline, CDR1 DFQATT and CDR2 SNEGSKA (reference sequence). V shed 2 bases and J 2 bases; nucleotides not matched to a gene: 5. The CDR3 nucleotides are TGCAGTGCTAGATCTAGCGGTTTACAAGAGACCCAGTACTTC. This codes for CSARSSGLQETQYF.